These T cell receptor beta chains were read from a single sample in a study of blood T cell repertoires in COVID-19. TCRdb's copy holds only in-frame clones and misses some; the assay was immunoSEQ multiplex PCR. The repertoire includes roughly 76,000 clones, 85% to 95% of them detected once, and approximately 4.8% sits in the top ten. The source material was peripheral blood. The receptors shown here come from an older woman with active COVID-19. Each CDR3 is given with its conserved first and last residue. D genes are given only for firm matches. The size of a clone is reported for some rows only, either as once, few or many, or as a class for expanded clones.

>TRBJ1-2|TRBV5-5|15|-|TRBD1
TGTGCCAGCAGCTGGGAACAGGGGATTGAAAAAGGCTACACCTTC
CASSWEQGIEKGYTF
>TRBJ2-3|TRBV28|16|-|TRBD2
TGTGCCAGCAGTTTAAGGGGCGGGGGGTGGACAGATACGCAGTATTTT
CASSLRGGGWTDTQYF
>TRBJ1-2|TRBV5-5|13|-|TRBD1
TGTGCCAGCAGCTTGGACAGGGGCCATGGCTACACCTTC
CASSLDRGHGYTF
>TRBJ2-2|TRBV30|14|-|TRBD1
TGTGCCTGGGAATCGGGACAGGGAATCCGGGAGCTGTTTTTT
CAWESGQGIRELFF
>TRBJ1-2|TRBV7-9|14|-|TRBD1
TGTGCCAGCAGCCTCGAGGACAGGGGCTATGGCTACACCTTC
CASSLEDRGYGYTF
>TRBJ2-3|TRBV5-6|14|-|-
TGTGCCAGCAGCTTAACTAGGCGCACAGATACGCAGTATTTT
CASSLTRRTDTQYF
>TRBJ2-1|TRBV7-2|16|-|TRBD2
TGTGCCAGCAGCTTCGCTCTAGCGGGGGTATACAATGAGCAGTTCTTC
CASSFALAGVYNEQFF
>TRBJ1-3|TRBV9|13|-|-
TGTGCCAGCAGCGTCACAGTGAGAAACACCATATATTTT
CASSVTVRNTIYF
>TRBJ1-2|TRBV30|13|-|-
TGTGCCTGGACCAGGAGGGGAGACTATGGCTACACCTTC
CAWTRRGDYGYTF
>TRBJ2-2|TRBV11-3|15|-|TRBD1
TGTGCCAGCAGCTTAGCGGGACAGGGCACCGGGGAGCTGTTTTTT
CASSLAGQGTGELFF
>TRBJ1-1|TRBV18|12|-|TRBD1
TGTGCCAGCTCACTGGACAGGGCGCGAGCTTTCTTT
CASSLDRARAFF
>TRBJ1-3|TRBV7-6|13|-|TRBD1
TGTGCCAGCAGCCCGGACAGGGGAAACACCATATATTTT
CASSPDRGNTIYF
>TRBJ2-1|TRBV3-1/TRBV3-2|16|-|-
TGTGCCAGCAGCCAAGATTGGACGGGAACGGGGAATGAGCAGTTCTTC
CASSQDWTGTGNEQFF
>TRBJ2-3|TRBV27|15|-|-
TGTGCCAGCACCTATCGAAGGGGGAGCACAGATACGCAGTATTTT
CASTYRRGSTDTQYF
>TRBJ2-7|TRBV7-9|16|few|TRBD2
TGTGCCAGCAGCTTGGGACTAGCGGGAGGGGGCTACGAGCAGTACTTC
CASSLGLAGGGYEQYF
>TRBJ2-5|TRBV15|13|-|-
TGTGCCACTCAGGGGGCGGGAGCAGAGACCCAGTACTTC
CATQGAGAETQYF
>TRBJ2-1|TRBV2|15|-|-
TGTGCCAGCAGTCTAATGGGCCCGGTGTTTGGAAAATTCTTCTTC
CASSLMGPVFGKFFF